The 32 T cell receptor beta chains given below trace back to one sample, sequenced in a study of blood T cell repertoires in COVID-19. TCRdb's table, derived via immunoSEQ multiplex PCR, lists solely in-frame clones and lacks some. The sample holds over 250,000 clones, approximately 85% seen once. The material sequenced was peripheral blood. These receptors were taken from a young woman with acute or convalescent COVID-19.

This clone was observed once. The chain recombines TRBV14 with TRBJ1-4; D is unclear. With 0 bases removed from V and 10 bases from J, the gap between germline ends came to 15 bases. The CDR3 loop spans 15 amino acids. Per germline, CDR1 SGHDN and CDR2 FVKESK. The CDR3 reads CASSQDLGSLGKLFF. For the CDR3, the DNA is TGTGCCAGCAGCCAAGATCTGGGGAGTTTGGGAAAACTGTTTTTT.

CDR3 DNA: TGTGCCAGCAGCCCAATCGCCCCCCGGACAGGGAGGGACACTGAAGCTTTCTTT. Protein product: CASSPIAPRTGRDTEAFF. The rearrangement uses TRBV7-9 and TRBJ1-1; the match to TRBD1 covers 8 bases. The trim removed 5 bases at V and 3 bases at J, leaving 17 bases unmatched. The CDR3 is 18 amino acids. Germline CDR1 is SEHNR and CDR2 is FQNEAQ (reference sequence).

The V and J genes are TRBV2 and TRBJ2-1; D is perhaps TRBD1 (5 bases). The CDR3 extends over 14 amino acids. The V gene's germline CDR1 is SNHLY and CDR2 FYNNEI. V lost 4 bases and J lost 6, with 13 bases in between. For the CDR3, the DNA is TGTGCCAGCAGTGCACAGGCCCTTTTCAATGAGCAGTTCTTC. This gives the protein CASSAQALFNEQFF. The full variable domain, its missing parts supplied by reference TRBV2 and TRBJ2-1, is EPEVTQTPSHQVTQMGQEVILRCVPISNHLYFYWYRQILGQKVEFLVSFYNNEISEKSEIFDDQFSVERPDGSNFTLKIRSTKLEDSAMYFCASSAQALFNEQFFGPGTRLTVL.

The chain has TRBV5-4 and TRBJ2-7; the match to TRBD1 covers 11 bases. Germline V gene sequence: CDR1 SGHNT, CDR2 YYREEE (reference sequence). This CDR3 is 15 amino acids long. V shed 4 bases, J shed 1 base, and the junction held 4 bases outside the gene matches. The CDR3 region is CASSPDRGPSYEQYF. CDR3 coding DNA: TGTGCCAGCAGCCCGGACAGGGGGCCTTCCTACGAGCAGTACTTC.

The J gene is TRBJ1-1, the V gene TRBV9; unclear D gene. Trimming removed 1 base from V and 0 bases from J, with 4 bases in between. CDR1 SGDLS and CDR2 YYNGEE come from the germline V gene. This CDR3 comprises 13 residues. In DNA form, the CDR3 reads TGTGCCAGCAGCGTACAAATGAACACTGAAGCTTTCTTT. It translates to CASSVQMNTEAFF.

The V call is TRBV15, the J call TRBJ2-5; the D gene is possibly TRBD2 (5 bases). Germline lookup yields CDR1 LNHNV and CDR2 YYDKDF (reference sequence). Trimming stripped 3 bases from V and 1 base from J, with 6 bases between. The CDR3 sequence is 13 residues long. The CDR3 sequence is CATSRGVQETQYF. CDR3 DNA sequence: TGTGCCACCAGCAGGGGAGTCCAAGAGACCCAGTACTTC. Full variable domain (rest looked up from reference TRBV15 and TRBJ2-5): DAMVIQNPRYQVTQFGKPVTLSCSQTLNHNVMYWYQQKSSQAPKLLFHYYDKDFNNEADTPDNFQSRRPNTSFCFLDIRSPGLGDTAMYLCATSRGVQETQYFGPGTRLLVL.

A single count supports this clone. The genes are TRBV18 and TRBJ1-4; a possible D gene is TRBD1 (5 bases). Germline CDR1 and CDR2: KGHSH and LQKENI. Trimming took 1 base from V and 4 from J, leaving 7 bases between them. There are 14 residues in the CDR3. This chain's CDR3 is CASSPQGRNEKLFF. CDR3 DNA sequence: TGTGCCAGCTCACCACAGGGGCGTAATGAAAAACTGTTTTTT.

V gene TRBV7-9 combines with J gene TRBJ2-5; maybe TRBD2 (6 bases). The germline CDR1 and CDR2 sequences are SEHNR and FQNEAQ (reference sequence). The CDR3 has 15 amino acids. The germline V and J ends were trimmed by 1 base and 9 bases, with 18 bases remaining between them. CDR3 amino acids: CASSLDSGPRRAQYF. CDR3 bases: TGTGCCAGCAGCTTAGACTCGGGGCCCCGGAGGGCCCAGTACTTC.

This chain joins TRBV14 and TRBJ2-1, with a tentative D call TRBD2 (6 bases). V gave up 4 bases and J gave up 2 bases, with 15 bases separating them. CDR1 is SGHDN and CDR2 is FVKESK in the germline V gene. The CDR3 consists of 16 residues. The CDR3 spells CASSLPLAAPYNEQFF. CDR3 in DNA: TGTGCCAGCAGCCTCCCCTTAGCGGCCCCCTACAATGAGCAGTTCTTC.

The rearrangement joins TRBV19 to TRBJ2-7, with D unclear. The CDR3 is 12 amino acids. Deletions cut 1 base from V and 4 bases from J, with 5 bases between. Germline V gene sequence: CDR1 LNHDA, CDR2 SQIVND (reference sequence). This CDR3 is CASSIASYEQYF. The CDR3 DNA reads TGTGCCAGTAGTATAGCTAGTTACGAGCAGTACTTC.

This chain uses TRBV11-2 with TRBJ2-5, with TRBD1 as a possible D gene (5 bases). This CDR3 contains 14 residues. Trimming removed 5 bases from V and 7 bases from J, with 17 bases in between. The germline V gene has CDR1 SGHAT and CDR2 FQNNGV. CDR3 coding DNA: TGTGCCAGCAGCCCGATGCGACAGCGAGGGACCCAGTACTTC. Its translation is CASSPMRQRGTQYF.

CDR3 in amino acids: CASSIGRGSYEQYF. The CDR3 bases are TGTGCCAGTAGTATAGGGCGGGGGAGTTACGAGCAGTACTTC. The chain employs TRBV19 and TRBJ2-7; 7 bases agree with TRBD2. The length of the CDR3 is 14 residues. V lost 1 base, J lost 4 bases, and 4 bases stayed unmatched. CDR1 LNHDA and CDR2 SQIVND come from the germline V gene (reference sequence).

The chain carries TRBV5-6 and TRBJ2-2; perhaps TRBD2 as D (5 bases). The CDR3 loop spans 12 amino acids. Germline CDR1 and CDR2: SGHDT and YYEEEE. V shed 5 bases and J shed 5 bases, with 7 bases lying between them. CDR3 sequence: CASSGGTGELFF. CDR3 in DNA: TGTGCCAGCAGTGGAGGAACCGGGGAGCTGTTTTTT.

The CDR3 nucleotides are TGTGCCAGCAGCGCCCTTAGGACAGGACCGAACACCGGGGAGCTGTTTTTT. Residues: CASSALRTGPNTGELFF. The V call is TRBV3-1 (or the pseudogene TRBV3-2), the J call TRBJ2-2, with 7 bases identical to TRBD1. The V gene end was trimmed by 5 bases and the J gene end by 0 bases; junction bases not matched to a gene: 9. The CDR3 is 17 amino acids. Germline lookup yields CDR1 LGHDT and CDR2 YNNKEL (reference sequence).

The V and J genes are TRBV29-1 and TRBJ1-5; D gene uncertain. V shed 4 bases and J shed 0 bases, with 7 bases lying between them. CDR3 length: 13 residues. In germline, CDR1 is SQVTM, CDR2 ANQGSEA. The CDR3 DNA is TGCAGCGTTGGAGGGAGTAGCAATCAGCCCCAGCATTTT. Amino acids: CSVGGSSNQPQHF.

This chain joins TRBV5-4 and TRBJ1-2; 8 nucleotides match TRBD1. Germline V gene sequence: CDR1 SGHNT, CDR2 YYREEE (reference sequence). V was pared by 4 bases and J by 6 bases, with 5 bases of the junction left unmatched. This CDR3 comprises 13 residues. CDR3 coding DNA: TGTGCCAGCAGCCCAGGACAGGGAGATGGCTACACCTTC. Translating gives CASSPGQGDGYTF.

V and J are TRBV30 and TRBJ1-6, with unresolved D. The germline gives CDR1 GTSNPN, CDR2 SVGIG (reference sequence). The CDR3 contains 14 residues. The V end was cut by 5 bases, the J end by 0 bases, with 8 bases between. Written as DNA, the CDR3 is TGTGCCTGGGACGGTAGCTCCTATAATTCACCCCTCCACTTT. Its protein is CAWDGSSYNSPLHF.

Worth noting for this clone: This sample also contains other DNA sequences that code for the same CDR3. This sequence joins TRBV12-3 or TRBV12-4 and TRBJ2-7; tentative D call: TRBD2 (5 bases). Trimming removed 6 bases at V and 2 bases at J, with 8 bases between. The length of the CDR3 is 12 residues. Here the CDR3 reads CASRRDTYEQYF. As DNA, the CDR3 is TGTGCCAGCAGACGGGATACCTACGAGCAGTACTTC.

The rearrangement links TRBV4-3 to TRBJ2-2; 10 positions agree with TRBD2. This CDR3 comprises 18 residues. J gave up 3 bases and V 0 bases, and 7 bases lay outside the gene matches. Germline CDR1 LGHNA, CDR2 YSLEER. The CDR3 region is CASSQDLVLAGDTGELFF. The CDR3 coding sequence is TGCGCCAGCAGCCAAGATCTGGTCCTAGCGGGAGACACCGGGGAGCTGTTTTTT.

Only one count was recorded for this clone. The V gene is TRBV2, the J gene TRBJ2-5; TRBD2 agrees at 7 bases. The CDR3 is 16 residues long. V lost 0 bases to trimming and J lost 2 bases; unmatched junction nucleotides: 6. CDR1 is SNHLY and CDR2 is FYNNEI in the germline V gene. CDR3 amino acids: CASSEALVGGQETQYF. The CDR3 DNA reads TGTGCCAGCAGTGAAGCGCTTGTGGGGGGGCAAGAGACCCAGTACTTC.

This chain connects TRBV21-1 to TRBJ2-1; the table's TRBD2 call for D was not verified on the DNA. TRBV21-1 is described as a pseudogene. CDR3 length: 17 residues. The CDR3 coding sequence is TGTGCCAGCAGCAAAGCCCCTACTAGCGGGAGGTGCAATGAGCAGTTCTTC. This encodes CASSKAPTSGRCNEQFF.

The chain carries TRBV10-3 and TRBJ2-3; 10 bases line up with TRBD2. CDR3 length: 19 residues. Trimming cost V 0 bases and J 0 bases; bases outside gene matches: 9. Germline lookup yields CDR1 ENHRY and CDR2 SYGVKD. CDR3 coding DNA: TGTGCCATCAGTGAGTCTTTCATTGCGACTAGCGGGAGCACAGATACGCAGTATTTT. Translated, it gives CAISESFIATSGSTDTQYF.

V and J are TRBV5-4 and TRBJ2-1, with 9 bases aligning to TRBD2. Germline V lookup: CDR1 SGHNT, CDR2 YYREEE (reference sequence). This CDR3 has 15 amino acids. The V and J ends lost 2 bases and 9 bases, in that order; junction bases with no gene match: 9. As DNA, the CDR3 is TGTGCCAGCAGCTTTAAGGCGGGAGGGCCGAGTGAGCAGTTCTTC. Protein: CASSFKAGGPSEQFF.

V is TRBV6-6 and J is TRBJ1-1; D is uncertain. V was shortened by 2 bases and J by 7 bases, with 8 bases between the two germline ends. The germline V gene has CDR1 MNHNY and CDR2 SVGAGI (reference sequence). There are 12 residues in the CDR3. The CDR3 DNA reads as TGTGCCAGCAGTTACGTATCGGGTGAAGCTTTCTTT. Its translation is CASSYVSGEAFF.

The chain joins TRBV30 to TRBJ1-3; 9 bases agree with TRBD1. The germline V gene encodes CDR1 GTSNPN and CDR2 SVGIG (reference sequence). The CDR3 has 15 residues. J was trimmed by 9 bases and V by 4 bases; bases with no gene match: 13. CDR3 DNA sequence: TGTGCCTGGAAAAAACCGGGACAGGGAAGAGGCACCATATATTTT. Protein product: CAWKKPGQGRGTIYF.

This clone was seen a handful of times. The J gene is TRBJ1-2, the V gene TRBV5-4; 7 nucleotides agree with TRBD1. This CDR3 has 14 amino acids. Looked up from germline, CDR1 is SGHNT and CDR2 is YYREEE (reference sequence). The V gene end was trimmed by 8 bases and the J gene end by 4 bases; junction bases not matched to a gene: 11. CDR3 bases: TGTGCCAGTGTCGACAGGGCCCGAGGCTATGGCTACACCTTC. It specifies CASVDRARGYGYTF.

V gene TRBV7-2 combines with J gene TRBJ1-1, with D tentatively TRBD1 (6 bases). Trimming took off 4 bases at V and 5 bases at J, with 14 bases between the two ends. Looked up from germline, CDR1 is SGHTA and CDR2 is FQGNSA. This CDR3 has 14 amino acids. The CDR3 loop reads CASSYTGTRTEAFF. In nucleotides, the CDR3 is TGTGCCAGCAGCTACACAGGGACGAGGACTGAAGCTTTCTTT.

CDR3 sequence (DNA): TGTGCCAGCAGTGAGACAACAGGGTATAGCAATCAGCCCCAGCATTTT. Residues: CASSETTGYSNQPQHF. The chain links TRBV6-1 to TRBJ1-5, with D perhaps matching TRBD1 (6 bases). In germline, CDR1 is MNHNS, CDR2 SASEGT. Trimming left V 3 bases short and J 0 bases short, with 12 bases between. This CDR3 is 16 amino acids long.

The CDR3: CASWGRGNEKLFF. The CDR3 nucleotides are TGTGCCAGCTGGGGCAGGGGAAATGAAAAACTGTTTTTT. The J gene is TRBJ1-4, the V gene TRBV25-1; D perhaps matches TRBD1 (6 bases). Per germline, CDR1 MGHDK and CDR2 SYGVNS. This CDR3 is built from 13 residues. Trimming pared 8 bases from V and 5 bases from J, leaving 12 bases between.

Here the CDR3 DNA reads TGTGCCAGCAGAAGGACAGGAGCCAAAAACATTCAGTACTTC. It specifies CASRRTGAKNIQYF. The chain uses TRBV28 and TRBJ2-4; 7 bases map to TRBD1. J gave up 0 bases and V 6 bases, and 2 bases lay outside the gene matches. The CDR3 has 14 residues. Germline V gives CDR1 MDHEN, CDR2 SYDVKM.

The rearrangement joins TRBV7-6 to TRBJ2-3; TRBD2 is a possible D gene (5 bases). Trimming cost V 1 base and J 0 bases, with 11 bases left between them. The CDR3 runs 16 residues. Germline V lookup: CDR1 SGHVS, CDR2 FNYEAQ. The CDR3: CASSLGSSGSTDTQYF. The CDR3 nucleotides are TGTGCCAGCAGCTTAGGGTCCAGCGGCAGCACAGATACGCAGTATTTT.

The table lists this clone with a count of one. The chain carries TRBV4-3 and TRBJ2-1; D perhaps matches TRBD2 (6 bases). Germline lookup yields CDR1 LGHNA and CDR2 YSLEER. The CDR3 is made up of 14 amino acids. V was pared by 4 bases and J by 4 bases, with 11 bases between. For the CDR3, the DNA is TGCGCCAGCAGCCTTGGCGGGGTTTACAATGAGCAGTTCTTC. It is translated as CASSLGGVYNEQFF.